Below, one TCR beta chain is given with its context. In the original analysis: Amplification from reference gene primers served as the basis for estimated nucleated cell counts. Some clones are missing from TCRdb's copy, which holds only in-frame ones; the method was immunoSEQ multiplex PCR. That table furnishes V, J and clone size, whereas the DNA furnished D and trimming. The table includes about 70,000 clones, about nine tenths detected once. There are 14 residues in the CDR3. Trimming shortened V by 6 bases and J by 0 bases, and 8 bases separated the two germline ends. Germline V gene lookup returns CDR1 KGHSH and CDR2 LQKENI. The record originates from a study of blood T cell repertoires in COVID-19.

The sequenced sample consisted of peripheral blood. The clonotype comes from a woman aged 18-29 years with acute or convalescent COVID-19. The gene calls are TRBV18 and TRBJ1-4; D gene unclear. The CDR3, as DNA: TGTGCCAGCTCCCCCGGGACAACTAATGAAAAACTGTTTTTT. This gives the protein CASSPGTTNEKLFF.